Described below is a single T cell receptor (beta chain) sequence and its context. The antigen is undetermined. In the PCR, 60 Vbeta and 13 Jbeta primers were used. In the source study's methods: Later work found around 85 million unique TCR beta chains, with approximately 12 million shared. Using immunoSEQ multiplex PCR, the repertoire was profiled, and TCRdb retains in-frame clones only, with some absent. D and trimming come from the DNA, and the V and J calls and clone size come from that table. The sample gives 150,000 to 200,000 clones, roughly 75% of which show up once; less than 9.5% is in the top ten. These data are taken from a study of cytomegalovirus exposure and HLA in healthy donors. The CDR3 totals 11 residues. Trimming stripped 3 bases from V and 5 bases from J, with 4 bases between. Germline CDR1 SGHTA, CDR2 FQGNSA. Points from the study as a whole: Most TCR sequences were uncommon, yet certain public TCRs appeared in many donors. Per published reports, the classifier diagnosed cytomegalovirus status with high specificity and sensitivity. In an earlier analysis, about 87% or about 30%: the productive usage of most TCR beta V segments.

The sequenced sample consisted of PBMCs. The chain couples TRBV7-2 to TRBJ1-1, with no clear D. This receptor was identified in a woman aged 40 to 49 in good health and CMV-seropositive. CDR3: CASSFMTEAFF. The DNA of the CDR3 is TGTGCCAGCAGCTTTATGACTGAAGCTTTCTTT.